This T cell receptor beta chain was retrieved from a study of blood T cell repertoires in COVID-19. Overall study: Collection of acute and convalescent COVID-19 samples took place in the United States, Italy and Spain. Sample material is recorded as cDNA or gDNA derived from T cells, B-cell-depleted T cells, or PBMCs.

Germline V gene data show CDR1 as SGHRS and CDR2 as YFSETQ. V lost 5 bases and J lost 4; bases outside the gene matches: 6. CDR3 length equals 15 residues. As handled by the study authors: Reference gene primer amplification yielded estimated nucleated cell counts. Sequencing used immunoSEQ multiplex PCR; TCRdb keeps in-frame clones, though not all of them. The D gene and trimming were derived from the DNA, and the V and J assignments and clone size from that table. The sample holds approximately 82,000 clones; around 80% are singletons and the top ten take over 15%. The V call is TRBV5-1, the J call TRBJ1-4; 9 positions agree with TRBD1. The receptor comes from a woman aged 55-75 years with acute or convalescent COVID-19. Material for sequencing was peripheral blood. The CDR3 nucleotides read TGCGCCAGCAGGCCCCAGGGACAGGGTAATGAAAAACTGTTTTTT. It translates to CASRPQGQGNEKLFF. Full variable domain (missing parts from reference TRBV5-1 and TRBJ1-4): KAGVTQTPRYLIKTRGQQVTLSCSPISGHRSVSWYQQTPGQGLQFLFEYFSETQRNKGNFPGRFSGRQFSNSRSEMNVSTLELGDSALYLCASRPQGQGNEKLFFGSGTQLSVL.